Below are 25 T cell receptor beta chains sequenced from a single sample in a study of shared clonotypes between healthy human individuals. Clones were read by immunoSEQ multiplex PCR, and TCRdb kept only the in-frame ones, dropping some. This table has hundreds of thousands of clones, around 93% appearing once. CD45RO-negative, CCR7-selected cells formed the naive CD8 fraction, which excluded terminally differentiated effector memory CD45RA+ cells. Sequenced input: naive CD8+ T cells sorted from blood. The receptors derive from a man under 40 in good health.

Remarks on this clone: Being one base from a much bigger clone, this may be a read error. The J gene is TRBJ2-1, the V gene TRBV25-1, with 11 bases identical to TRBD2. This CDR3 is 14 amino acids long. Germline CDR1 reads MGHDK; CDR2 reads SYGVNS. The trim removed 4 bases at V and 6 bases at J, leaving 2 bases unmatched. The CDR3 loop reads CASSAGTSGNEQFF. The CDR3 coding sequence is TGTGCCAGCAGTGCCGGGACTAGCGGCAATGAGCAGTTCTTC.

This chain connects TRBV7-9 to TRBJ2-2; possible D gene TRBD1, 5 bases. CDR3 length: 13 amino acids. Per the germline V gene, CDR1 is SEHNR and CDR2 is FQNEAQ (reference sequence). The ends were cut back, 5 bases at V and 5 bases at J, with 9 bases in the middle. CDR3 nucleotide sequence: TGTGCCAGCAGCCCCAGGGTAACCGGGGAGCTGTTTTTT. Protein sequence: CASSPRVTGELFF.

The chain recombines TRBV14 with TRBJ1-1, with D possibly matching TRBD1 (6 bases). Germline V gives CDR1 SGHDN, CDR2 FVKESK. The CDR3 covers 15 residues. V was pared by 1 base and J by 0 bases, with 9 bases between. The CDR3 here is CASSQGGGMNTEAFF. The CDR3 DNA reads TGTGCCAGCAGCCAAGGGGGGGGCATGAACACTGAAGCTTTCTTT.

The chain combines TRBV27 with TRBJ1-3; 12 bases agree with TRBD1. V was pared by 6 bases and J by 6 bases, with 24 bases of the junction left unmatched. The CDR3 has 21 amino acids. Germline CDR1 MNHEY, CDR2 SMNVEV (reference sequence). The CDR3 sequence is CASRCLPSGTGGFCSENTIYF. The CDR3 coding sequence is TGTGCCAGCAGATGTCTGCCCTCCGGGACAGGGGGCTTTTGTTCGGAAAACACCATATATTTT.

CDR3 nucleotide sequence: TGTGCCAGCAGCCAAGATGACGGAAAGCAAGAGACCCAGTACTTC. This translates into CASSQDDGKQETQYF. The chain recombines TRBV4-2 with TRBJ2-5; D remains ambiguous. This CDR3 contains 15 residues. V was clipped by 0 bases and J by 2 bases, with 10 bases between them. CDR1 and CDR2 from the germline V gene are LGHNA and YNFKEQ.

This sequence joins TRBV12-5 and TRBJ2-2; 10 bases align to TRBD1. Germline CDR1 is LGHNT and CDR2 is FRNRAP. V was pared by 6 bases and J by 0 bases, with 10 bases of the junction left unmatched. The CDR3 sequence is 18 residues long. The CDR3 protein is CASGPGQGTPTNTGELFF. CDR3 DNA: TGTGCTAGTGGACCGGGACAGGGGACACCCACGAACACCGGGGAGCTGTTTTTT.

The chain employs TRBV27 and TRBJ2-7; D is uncertain. Per the germline V gene, CDR1 is MNHEY and CDR2 is SMNVEV (reference sequence). V shed 4 bases and J shed 6 bases, with 19 bases lying between them. CDR3 size: 15 residues. In DNA form, the CDR3 reads TGTGCCAGCAGTTCGATACACACCCCGAAGGGCGAGCAGTACTTC. This gives the protein CASSSIHTPKGEQYF.

V and J are TRBV6-5 and TRBJ1-1, with D maybe TRBD1 (6 bases). The CDR3 consists of 13 residues. V was trimmed by 10 bases and J by 4 bases, leaving 16 bases between them. Germline-derived CDR1 and CDR2 are MNHEY and SVGAGI. CDR3 sequence: CATQQGGITEAFF. DNA for the CDR3: TGTGCCACCCAACAGGGCGGGATCACTGAAGCTTTCTTT.

To note about this clone: A far larger clone lies a single base away; this is likely a read error. This chain joins TRBV27 and TRBJ1-2, with no clear D. CDR1 and CDR2 from the germline V gene are MNHEY and SMNVEV (reference sequence). CDR3 length equals 13 residues. The CDR3 loop reads CVSSLTSHYGYTF. CDR3 DNA sequence: TGTGTCAGCAGTTTGACATCCCACTATGGCTACACCTTC.

The gene calls are TRBV28 and TRBJ2-7; unclear D gene. V dropped 4 bases and J dropped 3 bases, with 7 bases sitting between them. From germline, CDR1 is MDHEN and CDR2 SYDVKM. CDR3 size: 12 residues. In DNA, the CDR3 is TGTGCCAGCAGTTCCCACGGCTACGAGCAGTACTTC. Its protein product is CASSSHGYEQYF.

J is TRBJ2-7 and V is TRBV27; D might be TRBD2 (6 bases). Trimming stripped 4 bases from V and 0 bases from J, with 13 bases between. The CDR3 consists of 15 residues. CDR1 MNHEY and CDR2 SMNVEV come from the germline V gene (reference sequence). The CDR3 here is CASSSLASPSYEQYF. The CDR3 DNA sequence: TGTGCCAGCAGTTCACTAGCAAGTCCCTCCTACGAGCAGTACTTC.

This clone was detected only once. CDR3 region: CASSLQDLHTEAFF. In nucleotides, the CDR3 is TGTGCCAGCAGTTTACAGGACCTCCACACTGAAGCTTTCTTT. V usage is TRBV27 and J usage is TRBJ1-1; D is unclear. Trimming took off 2 bases at V and 3 bases at J, with 10 bases between the two ends. This CDR3 spans 14 amino acids. Per the germline V gene, CDR1 is MNHEY and CDR2 is SMNVEV (reference sequence).

In this sample, this clone turned up once. The chain links TRBV9 to TRBJ2-7; 7 bases agree with TRBD1. Germline V CDR1 and CDR2: SGDLS, YYNGEE. J gave up 7 bases and V 4 bases, and 8 bases lay outside the gene matches. This CDR3 comprises 13 residues. The CDR3 DNA is TGTGCCAGCAGCCCCGCTAGGGGGCAAGAGCAGTACTTC. It encodes CASSPARGQEQYF.

This clone was picked up one time. This chain uses TRBV27 with TRBJ2-7, with D possibly being TRBD1 (6 bases). Per the germline V gene, CDR1 is MNHEY and CDR2 is SMNVEV (reference sequence). The CDR3 runs to 15 residues. V lost 0 bases and J lost 2, with 11 bases in between. CDR3 in DNA: TGTGCCAGCAGTTTATCGGGACATGCCCCCTACGAGCAGTACTTC. Protein: CASSLSGHAPYEQYF.

V usage is TRBV27 and J usage is TRBJ2-1; 9 nucleotides line up with TRBD2. The germline V gene has CDR1 MNHEY and CDR2 SMNVEV (reference sequence). V lost 7 bases and J lost 2; bases outside the gene matches: 3. CDR3 length: 14 amino acids. The CDR3 DNA reads TGTGCCAGCACAGCGGGGGGAACCTACAATGAGCAGTTCTTC. This codes for CASTAGGTYNEQFF.

This clone was seen a single time. CDR3 nucleotides: TGTGCCAGCAGCGCCCGGGACAGGGAGGGGGAGACCCAGTACTTC. Protein product: CASSARDREGETQYF. The chain couples TRBV11-2 to TRBJ2-5; 9 bases align to TRBD1. V lost 5 bases and J lost 5; bases outside the gene matches: 9. Per the germline V gene, CDR1 is SGHAT and CDR2 is FQNNGV. The CDR3 totals 15 residues.

The rearrangement links TRBV10-3 to TRBJ2-7, with D possibly matching TRBD2 (6 bases). Trimming cost V 7 bases and J 2 bases, with 15 bases left between them. The germline CDR1 and CDR2 sequences are ENHRY and SYGVKD. This CDR3 comprises 14 residues. DNA of the CDR3: TGTGCCATCACGGGGGATACGAGACCCTACGAGCAGTACTTC. Its protein product is CAITGDTRPYEQYF.

The chain carries TRBV19 and TRBJ2-1; TRBD2 matches at 10 bases. Looked up from germline, CDR1 is LNHDA and CDR2 is SQIVND (reference sequence). The CDR3 runs to 14 residues. Trimming removed 10 bases from V and 2 bases from J; junction bases left unmatched: 5. CDR3 amino acids: CAIKAGGPYNEQFF. CDR3 DNA: TGTGCCATTAAAGCGGGAGGGCCCTACAATGAGCAGTTCTTC.

This clone occurred once. The chain recombines TRBV6-1 with TRBJ1-1; D not resolved. This CDR3 is built from 11 residues. V lost 3 bases and J 2 bases, leaving 1 base between the germline ends. Germline CDR1 reads MNHNS; CDR2 reads SASEGT. CDR3 residues: CASSDNTEAFF. As DNA, the CDR3 is TGTGCCAGCAGTGATAACACTGAAGCTTTCTTT.

The chain carries TRBV14 and TRBJ2-2; D gene uncertain. This CDR3 region has 16 residues. V lost 4 bases and J lost 2, with 14 bases in between. Germline CDR1 and CDR2: SGHDN and FVKESK. The chain's CDR3 is CASSRLTWFNTGELFF. The DNA of the CDR3 is TGTGCCAGCAGCCGCCTCACCTGGTTCAACACCGGGGAGCTGTTTTTT.

The chain has TRBV9 and TRBJ1-1, with D tentatively TRBD1 (6 bases). Germline loops: CDR1 SGDLS, CDR2 YYNGEE. This CDR3 spans 13 amino acids. The ends were cut back, 6 bases at V and 1 base at J, with 10 bases in the middle. The CDR3 DNA is TGTGCCAGCAAGGCAGGGGCGAACACTGAAGCTTTCTTT. It specifies CASKAGANTEAFF.

This clone was detected only a few times. The CDR3 protein is CATAPYAGDYGYTF. The CDR3, as DNA: TGTGCCACCGCGCCTTACGCCGGGGACTATGGCTACACCTTC. This rearrangement joins TRBV27 to TRBJ1-2; no definite D call. The V and J ends lost 10 bases and 3 bases respectively, with 18 bases between them. From germline, CDR1 is MNHEY and CDR2 SMNVEV (reference sequence). There are 14 residues in the CDR3.

This chain's CDR3 is CSAWGGTEAFF. CDR3 sequence (DNA): TGCAGCGCGTGGGGGGGCACTGAAGCTTTCTTT. V and J are TRBV29-1 and TRBJ1-1, with D possibly being TRBD1 (5 bases). V shed 7 bases and J shed 4 bases, with 10 bases lying between them. This CDR3 is built from 11 residues. CDR1 is SQVTM and CDR2 is ANQGSEA in the germline V gene.

This chain joins TRBV9 and TRBJ2-7; D perhaps matches TRBD1 (5 bases). CDR3 length: 14 amino acids. V lost 1 base and J 4 bases, leaving 12 bases between the germline ends. The germline V gene has CDR1 SGDLS and CDR2 YYNGEE. CDR3 sequence: CASSVTLQGYEQYF. CDR3 bases: TGTGCCAGCAGCGTAACTCTTCAGGGATACGAGCAGTACTTC. The entire variable domain, with the rest obtained from reference TRBV9 and TRBJ2-7, is as follows: DSGVTQTPKHLITATGQRVTLRCSPRSGDLSVYWYQQSLDQGLQFLIQYYNGEERAKGNILERFSAQQFPDLHSELNLSSLELGDSALYFCASSVTLQGYEQYFGPGTRLTVT.

This clone is a singleton in its sample. The V gene is TRBV7-9, the J gene TRBJ1-1; D is possibly TRBD1 (6 bases). The ends were cut back, 5 bases at V and 0 bases at J, with 19 bases in the middle. CDR1 and CDR2 from the germline V gene are SEHNR and FQNEAQ (reference sequence). CDR3 length equals 17 residues. This CDR3 reads CASSPFLRQVMNTEAFF. CDR3 DNA: TGTGCCAGCAGCCCCTTTCTTAGACAGGTCATGAACACTGAAGCTTTCTTT.